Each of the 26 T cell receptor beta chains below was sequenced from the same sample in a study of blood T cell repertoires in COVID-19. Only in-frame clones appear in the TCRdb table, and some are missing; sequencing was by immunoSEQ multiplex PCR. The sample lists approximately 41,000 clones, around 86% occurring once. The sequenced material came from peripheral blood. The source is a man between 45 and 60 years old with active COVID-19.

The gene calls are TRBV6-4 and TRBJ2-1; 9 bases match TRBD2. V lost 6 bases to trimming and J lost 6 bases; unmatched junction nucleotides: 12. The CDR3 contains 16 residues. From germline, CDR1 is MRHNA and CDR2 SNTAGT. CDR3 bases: TGTGCCAGCAGCCTCTGGGCGGGAGGGCCGCCCAATGAGCAGTTCTTC. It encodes CASSLWAGGPPNEQFF.

The chain's CDR3 is CASSPDREAFF. For the CDR3, the DNA is TGTGCCAGCAGTCCGGACAGGGAAGCTTTCTTT. The chain is built from TRBV6-2 or TRBV6-3 and TRBJ1-1; 7 bases line up with TRBD1. Germline V CDR1 and CDR2: MNHEY, SVGEGT. The CDR3 has 11 amino acids. The V gene end was trimmed by 5 bases and the J gene end by 8 bases; junction bases not matched to a gene: 2.

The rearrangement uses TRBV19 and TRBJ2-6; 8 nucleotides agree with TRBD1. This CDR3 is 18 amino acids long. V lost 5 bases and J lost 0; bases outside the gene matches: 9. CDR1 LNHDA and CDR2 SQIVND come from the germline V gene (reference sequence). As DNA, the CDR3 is TGTGCCAGTAGTCTTAGACAGGGGACATACTCTGGGGCCAACGTCCTGACTTTC. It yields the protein CASSLRQGTYSGANVLTF.

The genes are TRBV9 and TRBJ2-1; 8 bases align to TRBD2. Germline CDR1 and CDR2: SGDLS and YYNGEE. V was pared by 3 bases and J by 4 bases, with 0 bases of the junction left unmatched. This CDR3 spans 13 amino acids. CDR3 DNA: TGTGCCAGCAGCGCTAGCGGGTACAATGAGCAGTTCTTC. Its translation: CASSASGYNEQFF.

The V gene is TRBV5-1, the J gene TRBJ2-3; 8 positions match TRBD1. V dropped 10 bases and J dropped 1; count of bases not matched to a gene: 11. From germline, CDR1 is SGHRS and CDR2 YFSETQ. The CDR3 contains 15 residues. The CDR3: CASSTGGSGTDTQYF. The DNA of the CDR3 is TGCGCCTCCTCTACAGGGGGATCGGGCACAGATACGCAGTATTTT.

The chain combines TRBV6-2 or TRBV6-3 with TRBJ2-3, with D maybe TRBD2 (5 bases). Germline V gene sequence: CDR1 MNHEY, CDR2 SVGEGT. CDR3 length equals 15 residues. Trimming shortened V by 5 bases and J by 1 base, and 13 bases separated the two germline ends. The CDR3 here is CASSLMDLRTDTQYF. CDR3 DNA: TGTGCCAGCAGTCTAATGGACTTGCGCACAGATACGCAGTATTTT.

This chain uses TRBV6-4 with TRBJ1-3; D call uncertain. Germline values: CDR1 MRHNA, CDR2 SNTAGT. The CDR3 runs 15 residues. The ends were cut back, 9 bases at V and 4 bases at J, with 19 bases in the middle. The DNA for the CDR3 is TGTGCCAGGGAGGAGACGGACCCCTCCGGAAACACCATATATTTT. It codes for CAREETDPSGNTIYF.

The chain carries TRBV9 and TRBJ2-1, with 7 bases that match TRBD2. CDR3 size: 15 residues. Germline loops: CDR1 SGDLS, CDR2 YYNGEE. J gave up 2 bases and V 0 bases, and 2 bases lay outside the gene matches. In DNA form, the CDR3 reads TGTGCCAGCAGCGTAGGGGCGGGAGCCTACAATGAGCAGTTCTTC. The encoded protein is CASSVGAGAYNEQFF.

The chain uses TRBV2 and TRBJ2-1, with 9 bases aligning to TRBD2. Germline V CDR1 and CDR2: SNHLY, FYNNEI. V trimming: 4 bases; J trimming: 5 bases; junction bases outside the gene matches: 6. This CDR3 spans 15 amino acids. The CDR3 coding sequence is TGTGCCAGCAGTGTGACTAGCGGCCCAAACAATGAGCAGTTCTTC. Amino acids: CASSVTSGPNNEQFF.

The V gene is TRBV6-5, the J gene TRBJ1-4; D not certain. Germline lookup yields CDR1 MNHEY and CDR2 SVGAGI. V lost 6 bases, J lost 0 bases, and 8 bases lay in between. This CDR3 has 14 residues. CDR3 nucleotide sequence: TGTGCCAGCAGCTACCTCTCAACTAATGAAAAACTGTTTTTT. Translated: CASSYLSTNEKLFF.

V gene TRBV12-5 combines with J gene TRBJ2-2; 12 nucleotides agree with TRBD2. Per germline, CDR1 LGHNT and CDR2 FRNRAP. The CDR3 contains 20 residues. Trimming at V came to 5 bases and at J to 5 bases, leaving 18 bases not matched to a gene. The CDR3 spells CASGPAPGASGRADTGELFF. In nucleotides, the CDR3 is TGTGCTAGTGGTCCCGCCCCGGGAGCTAGCGGGAGGGCCGATACCGGGGAGCTGTTTTTT.

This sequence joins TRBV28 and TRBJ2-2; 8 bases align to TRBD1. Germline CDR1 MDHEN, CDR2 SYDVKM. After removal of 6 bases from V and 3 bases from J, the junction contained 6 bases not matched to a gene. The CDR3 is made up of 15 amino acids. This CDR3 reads CASSSGQGDTGELFF. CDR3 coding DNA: TGTGCCAGCAGCTCCGGACAGGGCGACACCGGGGAGCTGTTTTTT.

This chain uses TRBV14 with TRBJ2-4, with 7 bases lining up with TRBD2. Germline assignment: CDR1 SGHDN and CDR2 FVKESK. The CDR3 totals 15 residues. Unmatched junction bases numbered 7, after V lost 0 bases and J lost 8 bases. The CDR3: CASSQDPRGRDIQYF. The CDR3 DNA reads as TGTGCCAGCAGCCAAGATCCGAGAGGGAGGGACATTCAGTACTTC.

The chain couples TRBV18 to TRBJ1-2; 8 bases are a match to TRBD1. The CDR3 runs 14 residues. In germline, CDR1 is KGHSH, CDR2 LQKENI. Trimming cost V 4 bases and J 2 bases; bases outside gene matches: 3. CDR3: CASSQGQANYGYTF. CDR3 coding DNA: TGTGCCAGCTCACAGGGACAGGCGAACTATGGCTACACCTTC.

The CDR3 DNA reads TGTGCCAGCAGCTTAGGACAGGCTAACTATGGCTACACCTTC. Protein: CASSLGQANYGYTF. This chain connects TRBV7-9 to TRBJ1-2; D possibly corresponds to TRBD1 (6 bases). Looked up from germline, CDR1 is SEHNR and CDR2 is FQNEAQ (reference sequence). V lost 1 base, J lost 0 bases, and 6 bases lay in between. This CDR3 comprises 14 residues.

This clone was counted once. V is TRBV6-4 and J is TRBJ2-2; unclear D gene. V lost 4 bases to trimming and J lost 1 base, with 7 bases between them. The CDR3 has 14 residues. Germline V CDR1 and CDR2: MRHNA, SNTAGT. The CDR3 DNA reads TGTGCCAGCAGTGTGGGCTGGAACACCGGGGAGCTGTTTTTT. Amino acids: CASSVGWNTGELFF.

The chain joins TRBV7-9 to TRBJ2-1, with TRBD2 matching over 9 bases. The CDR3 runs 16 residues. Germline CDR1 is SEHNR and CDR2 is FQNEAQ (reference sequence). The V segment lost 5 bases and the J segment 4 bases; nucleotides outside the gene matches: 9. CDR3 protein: CASSGAGGEHYNEQFF. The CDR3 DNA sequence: TGTGCCAGCAGCGGCGCGGGAGGGGAGCATTACAATGAGCAGTTCTTC.

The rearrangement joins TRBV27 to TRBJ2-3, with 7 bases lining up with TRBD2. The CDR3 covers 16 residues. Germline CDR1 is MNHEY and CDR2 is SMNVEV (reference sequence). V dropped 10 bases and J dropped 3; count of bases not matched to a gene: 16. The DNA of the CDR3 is TGTGCCACCAACAGTGAGGGGAGGGCCGGTACAGATACGCAGTATTTT. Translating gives CATNSEGRAGTDTQYF.

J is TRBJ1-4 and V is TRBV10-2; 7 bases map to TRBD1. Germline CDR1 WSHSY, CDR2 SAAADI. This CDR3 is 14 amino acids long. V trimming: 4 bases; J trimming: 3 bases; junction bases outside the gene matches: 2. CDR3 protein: CASSVQGANEKLFF. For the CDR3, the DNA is TGCGCCAGCAGTGTCCAGGGGGCTAATGAAAAACTGTTTTTT.

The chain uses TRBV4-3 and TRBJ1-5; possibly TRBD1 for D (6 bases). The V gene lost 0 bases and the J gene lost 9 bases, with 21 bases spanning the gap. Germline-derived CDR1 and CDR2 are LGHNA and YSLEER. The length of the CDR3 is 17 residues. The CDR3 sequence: CASSQDRARGWGRPQHF. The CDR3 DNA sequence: TGCGCCAGCAGCCAAGATCGGGCCAGGGGATGGGGGAGGCCCCAGCATTTT.

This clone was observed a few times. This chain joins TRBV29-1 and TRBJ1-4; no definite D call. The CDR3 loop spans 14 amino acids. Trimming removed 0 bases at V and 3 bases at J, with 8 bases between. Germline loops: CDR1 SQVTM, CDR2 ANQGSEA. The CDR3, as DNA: TGCAGCGTTGAAGATAGAGGAGCTAATGAAAAACTGTTTTTT. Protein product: CSVEDRGANEKLFF.

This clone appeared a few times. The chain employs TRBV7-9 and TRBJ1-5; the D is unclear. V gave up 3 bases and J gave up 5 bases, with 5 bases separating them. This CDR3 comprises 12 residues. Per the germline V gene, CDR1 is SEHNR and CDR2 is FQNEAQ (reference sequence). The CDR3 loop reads CASSFADQPQHF. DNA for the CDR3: TGTGCCAGCAGCTTTGCGGATCAGCCCCAGCATTTT.

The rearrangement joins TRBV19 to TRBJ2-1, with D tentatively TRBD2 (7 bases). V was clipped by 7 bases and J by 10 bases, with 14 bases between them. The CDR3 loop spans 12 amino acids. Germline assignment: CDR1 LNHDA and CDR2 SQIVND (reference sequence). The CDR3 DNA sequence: TGTGCCAGTAACCTAGAGGGGGGGGAGCAGTTCTTC. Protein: CASNLEGGEQFF. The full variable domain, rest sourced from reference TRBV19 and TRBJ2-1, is DGGITQSPKYLFRKEGQNVTLSCEQNLNHDAMYWYRQDPGQGLRLIYYSQIVNDFQKGDIAEGYSVSREKKESFPLTVTSAQKNPTAFYLCASNLEGGEQFFGPGTRLTVL.

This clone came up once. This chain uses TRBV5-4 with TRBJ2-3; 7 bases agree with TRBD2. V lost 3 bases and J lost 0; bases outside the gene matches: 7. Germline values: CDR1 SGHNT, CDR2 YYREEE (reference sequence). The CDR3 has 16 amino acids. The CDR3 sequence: CASSSGTAGSTDTQYF. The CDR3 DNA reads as TGTGCCAGCAGCTCCGGTACAGCGGGAAGCACAGATACGCAGTATTTT.

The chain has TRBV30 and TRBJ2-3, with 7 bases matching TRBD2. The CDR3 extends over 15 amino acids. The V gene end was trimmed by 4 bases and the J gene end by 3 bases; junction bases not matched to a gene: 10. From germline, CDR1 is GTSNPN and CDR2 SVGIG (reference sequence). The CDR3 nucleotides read TGTGCCTGGAAACCCGGACTAGGACCAACAGATACGCAGTATTTT. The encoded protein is CAWKPGLGPTDTQYF.

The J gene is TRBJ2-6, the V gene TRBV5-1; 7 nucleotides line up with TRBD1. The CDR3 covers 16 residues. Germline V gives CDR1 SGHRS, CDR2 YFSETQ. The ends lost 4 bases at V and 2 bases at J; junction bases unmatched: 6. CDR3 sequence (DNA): TGCGCCAGCAGCCATAACACAGGGGCTGGGGCCAACGTCCTGACTTTC. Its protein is CASSHNTGAGANVLTF.